Listed here are 14 T cell receptor beta chains from one sample, sequenced in a study of control samples from healthy donors and cancer patients (TCRdb year 2020). The method behind the library was the immunoSEQ multiplex PCR assay. TCRdb's version of the immuneACCESS table is confined to in-frame rearrangements and falls short of the full clone set. An unresolved V gene accounts for under half of the shortfall where checked; the remainder is of unknown origin. Counted in this sample were 130,000 to 150,000 clones; under 90% of them appeared once. The ten top clones hold 4.9% of the sample. The sequencing input was blood. These receptors originate from a man aged 25-45 years in good health.

The V gene is TRBV14, the J gene TRBJ2-7, with D maybe TRBD1 (6 bases). Germline V gene sequence: CDR1 SGHDN, CDR2 FVKESK. The CDR3 contains 14 residues. V was trimmed by 1 base and J by 4 bases, leaving 11 bases between them. CDR3 sequence reads: CASSQVGTSYEQYF. The CDR3, as DNA: TGTGCCAGCAGCCAAGTGGGGACATCTTACGAGCAGTACTTC.

The chain recombines TRBV2 with TRBJ2-7; a possible D gene is TRBD1 (5 bases). Trimming pared 10 bases from V and 4 bases from J, leaving 11 bases between. Germline CDR1 is SNHLY and CDR2 is FYNNEI. CDR3 length: 11 residues. The CDR3 DNA sequence: TGTGCCACTCGAAAGGGGTACGAGCAGTACTTC. Translated, it gives CATRKGYEQYF.

This clone has only one observation. This chain joins TRBV24-1 and TRBJ2-3; D is ambiguous. This CDR3 is built from 15 residues. Germline CDR1 reads KGHDR; CDR2 reads SFDVKD. The V end lost 0 bases, the J end lost 2 bases, and 8 bases lay between the germline ends. CDR3 residues: CATSDLSQDTDTQYF. The DNA for the CDR3 is TGTGCCACCAGTGATTTGTCCCAGGACACAGATACGCAGTATTTT.

V gene TRBV2 combines with J gene TRBJ2-1, with D hard to call. The CDR3 totals 13 residues. In germline, CDR1 is SNHLY, CDR2 FYNNEI. V was clipped by 4 bases and J by 7 bases, with 11 bases between them. The CDR3 is CASSVSSLNEQFF. The CDR3 coding sequence is TGTGCCAGCAGTGTTAGCAGCCTGAATGAGCAGTTCTTC.

The CDR3, as DNA: TGCGCCAGCACTCGGACAGACTGGAACTATGGCTACACCTTC. This sequence encodes CASTRTDWNYGYTF. The chain carries TRBV4-3 and TRBJ1-2, with D perhaps TRBD1 (6 bases). CDR3 size: 14 residues. V lost 7 bases and J lost 2, with 14 bases in between. Germline CDR1 LGHNA, CDR2 YSLEER.

This clone was counted a single time. V usage is TRBV5-4 and J usage is TRBJ1-1; tentatively, D is TRBD1 (5 bases). This CDR3 is built from 13 residues. The ends were cut back, 5 bases at V and 1 base at J, with 9 bases in the middle. Germline V CDR1 and CDR2: SGHNT, YYREEE (reference sequence). The CDR3 DNA follows: TGTGCCAGCAGAAGACAGAGGAACACTGAAGCTTTCTTT. It encodes CASRRQRNTEAFF.

V is TRBV6-6 and J is TRBJ2-5; D possibly corresponds to TRBD1 (6 bases). Germline values: CDR1 MNHNY, CDR2 SVGAGI (reference sequence). Trimming took off 5 bases at V and 4 bases at J, with 8 bases between the two ends. There are 12 residues in the CDR3. This CDR3 reads CASSTGRETQYF. The CDR3, as DNA: TGTGCCAGCAGTACAGGGAGAGAGACCCAGTACTTC.

The chain links TRBV7-9 to TRBJ2-5; D gene ambiguous. The CDR3 runs to 15 residues. Between the trimmed V and J ends, which lost 2 bases and 1 base, there was a span of 11 bases. Germline CDR1 and CDR2: SEHNR and FQNEAQ (reference sequence). The CDR3 spells CASSLLSSAQETQYF. Here the CDR3 DNA reads TGTGCCAGCAGCTTACTCTCTTCCGCCCAAGAGACCCAGTACTTC.

This chain uses TRBV12-3 or TRBV12-4 with TRBJ2-5; D gene uncertain. Trimming left V 3 bases short and J 3 bases short, with 8 bases between. This CDR3 comprises 13 residues. CDR3 DNA: TGTGCCAGCAGTTTGAGTCCCGAAGAGACCCAGTACTTC. Its protein is CASSLSPEETQYF.

V is TRBV2 and J is TRBJ1-4; TRBD1 might be the D (5 bases). This CDR3 region has 13 residues. Germline V gene lookup returns CDR1 SNHLY and CDR2 FYNNEI. With 7 bases removed from V and 3 bases from J, the gap between germline ends came to 9 bases. The CDR3 sequence: CASIRDSNEKLFF. In nucleotides, the CDR3 is TGTGCCAGCATCAGGGACTCTAATGAAAAACTGTTTTTT.

The chain recombines TRBV6-1 with TRBJ2-2; D ambiguous. The V end lost 3 bases, the J end lost 4 bases, and 12 bases lay between the germline ends. The length of the CDR3 is 15 residues. Germline V gene sequence: CDR1 MNHNS, CDR2 SASEGT. CDR3 residues: CASSESNLPTGELFF. The CDR3 region has the DNA TGTGCCAGCAGTGAGTCCAATCTCCCCACCGGGGAGCTGTTTTTT.

The count of this clone is one. The V gene is TRBV7-3, the J gene TRBJ1-2; D gene uncertain. This CDR3 region has 11 residues. V lost 8 bases and J lost 5, with 9 bases in between. Germline V gene lookup returns CDR1 SGHTA and CDR2 FQGTGA. CDR3 amino acids: CASAPQYGYTF. The DNA for the CDR3 is TGTGCCAGCGCCCCCCAATATGGCTACACCTTC.

The chain recombines TRBV29-1 with TRBJ1-4; D is undetermined. In germline, CDR1 is SQVTM, CDR2 ANQGSEA. The V end was cut by 4 bases, the J end by 7 bases, with 4 bases between. This CDR3 has 10 residues. CDR3: CSVGGEKLFF. The CDR3 nucleotides read TGCAGCGTTGGGGGTGAAAAACTGTTTTTT.

Only one count was recorded for this clone. The chain couples TRBV7-8 to TRBJ1-1; D is possibly TRBD1 (6 bases). V gave up 5 bases and J gave up 6 bases, with 16 bases separating them. CDR1 and CDR2 (germline): SGHVS, FQNEAQ. This CDR3 is built from 14 residues. The CDR3 sequence is CASSPGTIKSEAFF. CDR3 nucleotides: TGTGCCAGCAGCCCCGGGACAATCAAGTCTGAAGCTTTCTTT.